This T cell receptor beta chain was captured by sequencing in a study of blood T cell repertoires in COVID-19 (dated by TCRdb to about 2020). Turning to the overall study: The collaborator samples originated in the United States, Italy and Spain and spanned the acute and convalescent phases of COVID-19. The sample metadata nearly always contained a de-identified subject ID, COVID-19 status, age in years and sex. The material from the prospective study consisted of cDNA or gDNA derived from T cells, B-cell-depleted T cells, or PBMCs. The repertoires were released in a freely available public database meant as a resource for research on the immune response to SARS-CoV-2. Samples came from the ongoing ImmuneRACE study (first 160 participants) plus 1,254 subjects from 6 global collaborators. Deeply sampled blood TCRbeta repertoires from subjects exposed to, actively infected with, or recovered from COVID-19 were included in the dataset. Where available, HLA class I and class II types were taken from metadata supplied by the sample provider and were not determined by assay-based typing. What the study reported, not specific to this receptor: The amount of clinical and demographic metadata varied by source and participant and was provided uncurated.

One collaborating source in Seattle enrolled patients while the patients were actively infected and followed the patients over time throughout the course of disease. The collaborating institutions used their own protocols to collect whole blood in K2EDTA tubes. For TCRbeta analysis, collaborators shipped samples in one of three forms: frozen whole blood, isolated PBMCs, or DNA extracted from either of those sample types. Worth noting for this clone: Its antigen is currently not known. No base-level quality is on record; no much larger clone is a single base apart.

TCRbeta CDR3 regions were amplified from genomic DNA by means of the immunoSEQ Assay, a bias-controlled multiplex PCR. For the original study's pipeline: Nucleated cell counts per sample were estimated from amplification of reference gene primers within the assay. Sequence reads were collapsed and filtered to measure the absolute abundance of every unique TCRbeta CDR3 rearrangement. Productive Simpson clonality was computed per sample as the square root of Simpson's diversity index over productive rearrangements. What TCRdb holds here is the immuneACCESS table cut down to in-frame rearrangements. Part of the clones is not present; checked against another copy, under half of the missing clones reflect an unresolved V gene, and the others are unexplained. D and trimming come from the DNA, and the V and J calls and clone size come from that table. The sample contains under 550,000 clones, roughly 89% of them found a single time. Together, the top ten hold 0.8% to 0.85% of the sample.

Sequencing used peripheral blood. This clonotype was obtained from a man younger than 35 with COVID-19, enrolled during active disease.

The nucleotides are TGCGCCAGCAGCTTGGGACAGACCTACACTGAAGCTTTCTTT. This gives the protein CASSLGQTYTEAFF. The chain is encoded by TRBV5-1 joined to TRBJ1-1; TRBD1 might be the D gene, on 5 matching bases. From the cysteine through the phenylalanine, the CDR3 covers 14 amino acids. Only CDR3 DNA is held: 42 bases, read in frame from base 1. V lost 0 bases and J lost 3 bases; the stretch between them is 9 bases long. The germline V gene supplies CDR1 SGHRS and CDR2 YFSETQ. Joined to the reference TRBV5-1 and TRBJ1-1 proteins, this CDR3 gives the full variable domain: KAGVTQTPRYLIKTRGQQVTLSCSPISGHRSVSWYQQTPGQGLQFLFEYFSETQRNKGNFPGRFSGRQFSNSRSEMNVSTLELGDSALYLCASSLGQTYTEAFFGQGTRLTVV.